A single sample gave rise to the 10 T cell receptor beta chains below, sequenced in a study of blood T cell repertoires in COVID-19. Assay used: immunoSEQ multiplex PCR; TCRdb lists only in-frame clones, some missing. This sample carries about 44,000 clones, about 86% of them seen once, and the ten largest clones take 40% to 45%. The sample comprised peripheral blood. The receptors were sampled from a human donor in a cohort sampled during active COVID-19.

The chain uses TRBV6-5 and TRBJ2-7, with D perhaps TRBD1 (5 bases). The CDR3 has 13 amino acids. In germline, CDR1 is MNHEY, CDR2 SVGAGI. The V end lost 4 bases, the J end lost 1 base, and 8 bases lay between the germline ends. The CDR3 reads CASSSRQSYEQYV. The CDR3 DNA follows: TGTGCCAGCAGTTCGAGACAGTCCTACGAGCAGTACGTC.

The rearrangement uses TRBV6-1 and TRBJ2-2; D perhaps matches TRBD1 (5 bases). CDR1 and CDR2 (germline): MNHNS, SASEGT. This CDR3 is built from 16 residues. Trimming cost V 3 bases and J 4 bases, with 15 bases left between them. The CDR3 nucleotides read TGTGCCAGCAGTGACAGGATCACGCAGGGCACCGGGGAGCTGTTTTTT. It encodes CASSDRITQGTGELFF.

This chain connects TRBV29-1 to TRBJ1-4; 7 positions agree with TRBD1. The V segment lost 6 bases and the J segment 0 bases; nucleotides outside the gene matches: 4. The CDR3 is 14 amino acids. Germline V CDR1 and CDR2: SQVTM, ANQGSEA. CDR3 loop: CSVLGTATNEKLFF. DNA for the CDR3: TGCAGCGTCTTGGGGACAGCAACTAATGAAAAACTGTTTTTT.

The chain uses TRBV7-2 and TRBJ2-1; possibly TRBD2 for D (5 bases). CDR1 and CDR2 (germline): SGHTA, FQGNSA. The ends were cut back, 2 bases at V and 6 bases at J, with 8 bases in the middle. The CDR3 has 13 amino acids. This CDR3 is CASSLTRGNEQFF. The CDR3 nucleotides read TGTGCCAGCAGCTTAACACGGGGCAATGAGCAGTTCTTC. The whole variable domain, filled in from reference TRBV7-2 and TRBJ2-1, reads GAGVSQSPSNKVTEKGKDVELRCDPISGHTALYWYRQSLGQGLEFLIYFQGNSAPDKSGLPSDRFSAERTGGSVSTLTIQRTQQEDSAVYLCASSLTRGNEQFFGPGTRLTVL.

The table lists this clone with a few counts. This chain uses TRBV5-5 with TRBJ1-1; TRBD1 is a possible D gene (5 bases). Trimming took 5 bases from V and 4 from J, leaving 15 bases between them. CDR3 length: 14 residues. Germline assignment: CDR1 SGHKS and CDR2 YYEKEE (reference sequence). CDR3 nucleotide sequence: TGTGCCAGCAGGCATACTGACAGCTTCACTGAAGCTTTCTTT. This translates into CASRHTDSFTEAFF.

The chain joins TRBV6-1 to TRBJ1-2; D is ambiguous. V gave up 1 base and J gave up 0 bases, with 15 bases separating them. CDR1 is MNHNS, CDR2 SASEGT, per germline. CDR3 length: 17 residues. The CDR3 nucleotides read TGTGCCAGCAGTGAAGGCCCGCCGGGTGGAGCTAACTATGGCTACACCTTC. This gives the protein CASSEGPPGGANYGYTF.

The chain employs TRBV7-2 and TRBJ2-1; 8 bases align to TRBD2. CDR1 SGHTA and CDR2 FQGNSA come from the germline V gene. CDR3 size: 15 residues. The J segment lost 3 bases and the V segment lost 8 bases, leaving 9 bases of the junction unmatched. The DNA of the CDR3 is TGTGCCAGCTTAGCATCGGGGGGGGGCTACAATGAGCAGTTCTTC. Translation gives CASLASGGGYNEQFF.

This chain joins TRBV5-4 and TRBJ2-3; 12 bases are a match to TRBD2. Germline CDR1 SGHNT, CDR2 YYREEE (reference sequence). The V and J ends lost 4 bases and 5 bases, in that order; junction bases with no gene match: 5. CDR3 size: 15 residues. The CDR3 here is CASSASSGGEDTQYF. CDR3 sequence (DNA): TGTGCCAGCAGCGCCTCTAGCGGGGGGGAAGATACGCAGTATTTT.

The chain links TRBV11-3 to TRBJ2-3, with 8 bases lining up with TRBD2. The germline V gene encodes CDR1 SGHNT and CDR2 YENEEA. With V trimmed by 5 bases and J by 3 bases, 13 bases remained unmatched. CDR3 length equals 17 residues. CDR3 sequence: CASSPRMSGGLTDTQYF. The CDR3 DNA reads as TGTGCCAGCAGCCCCCGAATGAGCGGGGGCCTTACAGATACGCAGTATTTT.

This rearrangement joins TRBV7-8 to TRBJ1-5, with D perhaps TRBD1 (5 bases). Germline CDR1 SGHVS, CDR2 FQNEAQ. The CDR3 extends over 16 amino acids. Trimming shortened V by 1 base and J by 5 bases, and 15 bases separated the two germline ends. Here the CDR3 DNA reads TGTGCCAGCAGCTTAGTTGCAGGGCAGGCTGATCAGCCCCAGCATTTT. Amino acids: CASSLVAGQADQPQHF.